Only one count was recorded for the clone carrying this TCR beta chain. This sample stems from a study of T cells after somatic rescue of genetic block. Sequencing was performed with immunoSEQ multiplex PCR; in TCRdb, only in-frame clones are kept and a portion is missing. The table shows 85,000 to 100,000 clones, with 70% to 90% occurring only once. Germline-derived CDR1 and CDR2 are LGHNA and YNFKEQ. Trimming took 2 bases from V and 2 from J, leaving 12 bases between them. The CDR3 is 16 amino acids. The sequenced material came from peripheral blood mononuclear cells (PBMCs). The J gene is TRBJ2-2, the V gene TRBV4-2, with no clear D. The sequence was obtained from a young woman. CDR3 sequence: CASSQYTGSNTGELFF. In nucleotides, the CDR3 is TGTGCCAGCAGCCAATACACCGGGTCTAACACCGGGGAGCTGTTTTTT.